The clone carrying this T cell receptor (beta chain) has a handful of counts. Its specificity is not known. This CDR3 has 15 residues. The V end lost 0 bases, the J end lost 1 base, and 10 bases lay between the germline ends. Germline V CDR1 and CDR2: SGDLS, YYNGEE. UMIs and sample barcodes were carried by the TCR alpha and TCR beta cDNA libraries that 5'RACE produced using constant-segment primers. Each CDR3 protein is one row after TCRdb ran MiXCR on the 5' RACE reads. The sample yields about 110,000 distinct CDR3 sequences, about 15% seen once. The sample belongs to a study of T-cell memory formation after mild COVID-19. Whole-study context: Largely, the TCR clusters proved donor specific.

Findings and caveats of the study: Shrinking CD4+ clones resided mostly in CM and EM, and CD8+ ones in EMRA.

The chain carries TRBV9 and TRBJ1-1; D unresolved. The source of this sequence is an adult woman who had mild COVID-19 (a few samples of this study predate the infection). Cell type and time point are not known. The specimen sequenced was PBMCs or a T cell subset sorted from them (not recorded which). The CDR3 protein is CASSVGAAWNTEAFF. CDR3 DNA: TGTGCCAGCAGCGTAGGGGCGGCATGGAACACTGAAGCTTTCTTT. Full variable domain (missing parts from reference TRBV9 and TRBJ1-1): DSGVTQTPKHLITATGQRVTLRCSPRSGDLSVYWYQQSLDQGLQFLIQYYNGEERAKGNILERFSAQQFPDLHSELNLSSLELGDSALYFCASSVGAAWNTEAFFGQGTRLTVV.